The 27 T cell receptor beta chains given below trace back to one sample, sequenced in a study of brain metastases from non-small cell lung cancer. Measured with immunoSEQ multiplex PCR; TCRdb has only the in-frame clones, and not every one. The sample holds about 4,500 clones; about 82% are singletons and the top ten take 5.9%. Sequenced sample: primary lung tumor tissue. The origin of the receptors is a donor aged 40 or older with non-small cell lung cancer.

The rearrangement joins TRBV28 to TRBJ2-1; D gene ambiguous. The V gene's germline CDR1 is MDHEN and CDR2 SYDVKM. Trimming took off 6 bases at V and 0 bases at J, with 15 bases between the two ends. This CDR3 has 16 residues. The CDR3, as DNA: TGTGCCAGCAGCCCGGACGTTCCGAGCTCCTACAATGAGCAGTTCTTC. Amino acids: CASSPDVPSSYNEQFF.

V gene TRBV19 combines with J gene TRBJ2-7; 7 bases agree with TRBD1. The germline gives CDR1 LNHDA, CDR2 SQIVND (reference sequence). The CDR3 has 14 residues. V dropped 5 bases and J dropped 3; count of bases not matched to a gene: 7. CDR3 amino acids: CASSPGTDFYEQYF. In DNA, the CDR3 is TGTGCCAGTAGTCCCGGGACAGATTTCTACGAGCAGTACTTC.

The chain is built from TRBV6-4 and TRBJ2-1; D perhaps matches TRBD1 (6 bases). The ends were cut back, 1 base at V and 10 bases at J, with 14 bases in the middle. The V gene's germline CDR1 is MRHNA and CDR2 SNTAGT. The CDR3 runs to 14 residues. CDR3 DNA: TGTGCCAGCAGTGACTTTGGGGGCACTTCCGAGCAGTTCTTC. Residues: CASSDFGGTSEQFF.

The chain carries TRBV6-6 and TRBJ1-1; TRBD1 is a possible D gene (6 bases). The CDR3 has 15 residues. V lost 5 bases and J lost 5, with 18 bases in between. Germline CDR1 and CDR2: MNHNY and SVGAGI (reference sequence). CDR3: CASSAWGGQGTEAFF. As DNA, the CDR3 is TGTGCCAGCAGTGCCTGGGGGGGGCAAGGGACTGAAGCTTTCTTT.

The chain combines TRBV5-4 with TRBJ1-2; tentatively, D is TRBD1 (6 bases). Germline V lookup: CDR1 SGHNT, CDR2 YYREEE (reference sequence). The V gene lost 4 bases and the J gene lost 4 bases, with 11 bases spanning the gap. The CDR3 runs to 13 residues. The CDR3 DNA reads TGTGCCAGCAGCCCGGACAGCTCCTATGGCTACACCTTC. It yields the protein CASSPDSSYGYTF.

The chain combines TRBV2 with TRBJ1-1; maybe TRBD1 (5 bases). Germline-derived CDR1 and CDR2 are SNHLY and FYNNEI. Trimming removed 3 bases at V and 5 bases at J, with 10 bases between. The CDR3 runs to 13 residues. The CDR3 nucleotides are TGTGCCAGCAGTGAGGGGGTTAGGACTGAAGCTTTCTTT. Its translation is CASSEGVRTEAFF.

The V gene is TRBV7-9, the J gene TRBJ2-4, with 8 positions matching TRBD1. This CDR3 has 18 amino acids. The J segment lost 0 bases and the V segment lost 0 bases, leaving 7 bases of the junction unmatched. Per the germline V gene, CDR1 is SEHNR and CDR2 is FQNEAQ (reference sequence). As DNA, the CDR3 is TGTGCCAGCAGCTTAGCTCCGGGACAGGCTATAGCCAAAAACATTCAGTACTTC. This encodes CASSLAPGQAIAKNIQYF.

The V gene is TRBV5-6, the J gene TRBJ2-1; possible D gene TRBD1, 5 bases. Germline V gene lookup returns CDR1 SGHDT and CDR2 YYEEEE. There are 16 residues in the CDR3. Trimming cost V 0 bases and J 7 bases, with 17 bases left between them. DNA of the CDR3: TGTGCCAGCAGCTTGGAAGCGCTCATCTCAGGGAATGAGCAGTTCTTC. Amino acids: CASSLEALISGNEQFF.

The chain has TRBV10-1 and TRBJ2-1; D ambiguous. From germline, CDR1 is WNHNN and CDR2 SYGVQD (reference sequence). CDR3 length: 14 amino acids. Trimming pared 8 bases from V and 6 bases from J, leaving 17 bases between. The CDR3 coding sequence is TGCGCCAGCCGGGCCGACCTCACGGGCAATGAGCAGTTCTTC. It is translated as CASRADLTGNEQFF.

The chain uses TRBV28 and TRBJ1-2; D call uncertain. The V gene lost 1 base and the J gene lost 5 bases, with 8 bases spanning the gap. Germline V gives CDR1 MDHEN, CDR2 SYDVKM. There are 13 residues in the CDR3. For the CDR3, the DNA is TGTGCCAGCAGTTTATCGGTCCTTTATGGCTACACCTTC. Its protein is CASSLSVLYGYTF.

V is TRBV4-2 and J is TRBJ1-5; tentative D call: TRBD1 (5 bases). CDR1 is LGHNA and CDR2 is YNFKEQ in the germline V gene. The CDR3 spans 16 residues. V gave up 0 bases and J gave up 2 bases, with 11 bases separating them. The CDR3 DNA follows: TGTGCCAGCAGCCAAGATATGGGGGAACGCAATCAGCCCCAGCATTTT. Amino acid sequence: CASSQDMGERNQPQHF.

V gene TRBV6-5 combines with J gene TRBJ1-2; TRBD1 matches at 8 bases. CDR3 length: 14 residues. The germline V gene encodes CDR1 MNHEY and CDR2 SVGAGI. Germline trimming cut 8 bases from V and 4 bases from J; bases unmatched to any gene: 9. The CDR3 DNA reads TGTGCCAGCCGCCTCGACAGGGGCGTCTATGGCTACACCTTC. Protein: CASRLDRGVYGYTF.

The genes are TRBV21-1 and TRBJ1-4; the D call TRBD1 from the table was never checked on the DNA. TRBV21-1 is assigned pseudogene status. There are 16 residues in the CDR3. This CDR3 is CASSKVQGSKTEKLFF. The CDR3 DNA reads as TGTGCCAGCAGCAAAGTTCAGGGGTCAAAGACTGAAAAACTGTTTTTT.

To note about this clone: Distinct nucleotide sequences in the sample also encode this CDR3. The chain joins TRBV7-8 to TRBJ2-6; no firm D call. Germline CDR1 reads SGHVS; CDR2 reads FQNEAQ. Trimming took off 2 bases at V and 0 bases at J, with 11 bases between the two ends. The CDR3 length is 17 residues. CDR3 in amino acids: CASSLTAQSSGANVLTF. CDR3 in DNA: TGTGCCAGCAGCTTAACAGCCCAAAGCTCTGGGGCCAACGTCCTGACTTTC.

The rearrangement joins TRBV19 to TRBJ2-1, with TRBD1 matching over 8 bases. The V gene end was trimmed by 6 bases and the J gene end by 9 bases; junction bases not matched to a gene: 7. The CDR3 has 13 residues. Per the germline V gene, CDR1 is LNHDA and CDR2 is SQIVND (reference sequence). CDR3 protein: CASSTTGGIEQFF. The DNA of the CDR3 is TGTGCCAGTAGCACTACAGGGGGTATTGAGCAGTTCTTC.

This clone has a single count. This rearrangement joins TRBV12-3 or TRBV12-4 to TRBJ2-1, with D possibly TRBD2 on 6 matching bases. The CDR3 extends over 13 amino acids. V gave up 6 bases and J gave up 6 bases, with 12 bases separating them. In DNA, the CDR3 is TGTGCCAGCAGCCCCGGGACTTTCAATGAGCAGTTCTTC. This sequence encodes CASSPGTFNEQFF.

This clone was seen a few times. V usage is TRBV5-4 and J usage is TRBJ2-2; 11 bases agree with TRBD2. Germline V gene sequence: CDR1 SGHNT, CDR2 YYREEE (reference sequence). This CDR3 is 15 amino acids long. Losses at the gene ends were 4 bases for V and 4 bases for J; bases not matched to a gene: 3. The CDR3 sequence is CASSPGTSGTGELFF. The CDR3 region has the DNA TGTGCCAGCAGCCCCGGGACTAGCGGCACCGGGGAGCTGTTTTTT.

The V gene is TRBV27, the J gene TRBJ2-6; TRBD1 matches at 7 bases. The CDR3 consists of 17 residues. Germline CDR1 reads MNHEY; CDR2 reads SMNVEV (reference sequence). V shed 5 bases, J shed 1 base, and the junction held 8 bases outside the gene matches. DNA of the CDR3: TGTGCCAGCAGTCTCAGGGGGTTCGTTTCTGGGGCCAACGTCCTGACTTTC. Encoded protein: CASSLRGFVSGANVLTF.

The chain joins TRBV28 to TRBJ2-1, with 8 nucleotides matching TRBD2. V lost 8 bases and J lost 2; bases outside the gene matches: 2. CDR3 length: 13 residues. Per the germline V gene, CDR1 is MDHEN and CDR2 is SYDVKM. The chain's CDR3 is CASYSGTYNEQFF. CDR3 bases: TGTGCCAGCTATAGCGGGACCTACAATGAGCAGTTCTTC.

This chain joins TRBV6-5 and TRBJ2-7, with TRBD2 matching over 8 bases. The CDR3 covers 14 residues. The trim removed 7 bases at V and 7 bases at J, leaving 12 bases unmatched. Germline CDR1 MNHEY, CDR2 SVGAGI. The DNA of the CDR3 is TGTGCCAGCAAGCTGGGACTAGTGGGAGGGGAGCAGTACTTC. Translated: CASKLGLVGGEQYF.

The chain uses TRBV7-2 and TRBJ2-7; perhaps TRBD1 as D (5 bases). Trimming took 5 bases from V and 0 from J, leaving 11 bases between them. Per germline, CDR1 SGHTA and CDR2 FQGNSA. The CDR3 runs to 14 residues. CDR3 residues: CASSPQGPSYEQYF. In nucleotides, the CDR3 is TGTGCCAGCAGCCCCCAGGGCCCCTCCTACGAGCAGTACTTC.

The V call is TRBV7-3, the J call TRBJ1-5, with TRBD1 as a possible D gene (5 bases). The CDR3 covers 18 residues. Germline V lookup: CDR1 SGHTA, CDR2 FQGTGA. V lost 5 bases, J lost 0 bases, and 20 bases lay in between. In DNA, the CDR3 is TGTGCCAGCAGCCCCCCGGGACTCTTCCTCGGTAGCAATCAGCCCCAGCATTTT. Translated, it gives CASSPPGLFLGSNQPQHF.

The gene calls are TRBV4-1 and TRBJ2-4; 10 bases align to TRBD1. The V gene end was trimmed by 4 bases and the J gene end by 7 bases; junction bases not matched to a gene: 4. Germline values: CDR1 MGHRA, CDR2 YSYEKL. The CDR3 has 14 amino acids. The CDR3 sequence is CASSRGTGENIQYF. DNA of the CDR3: TGCGCCAGCAGCCGCGGGACAGGGGAGAACATTCAGTACTTC.

This clone was recorded once. The chain is built from TRBV7-2 and TRBJ1-2, with TRBD1 as a possible D gene (6 bases). Germline lookup yields CDR1 SGHTA and CDR2 FQGNSA. The ends were cut back, 2 bases at V and 14 bases at J, with 21 bases in the middle. The CDR3 extends over 14 amino acids. The CDR3 protein is CASSLTGLISQGTF. The CDR3 DNA reads TGTGCCAGCAGCTTAACGGGACTAATTTCTCAGGGGACCTTC.

The chain joins TRBV6-1 to TRBJ2-7; 8 nucleotides line up with TRBD1. V shed 2 bases, J shed 0 bases, and the junction held 6 bases outside the gene matches. Germline-derived CDR1 and CDR2 are MNHNS and SASEGT. This CDR3 has 16 amino acids. CDR3 coding DNA: TGTGCCAGCAGTGAATACCGGACAGGGAGCTCCTACGAGCAGTACTTC. Translation: CASSEYRTGSSYEQYF.

V usage is TRBV28 and J usage is TRBJ2-3; the D is unclear. Germline V gene lookup returns CDR1 MDHEN and CDR2 SYDVKM. The V end was cut by 8 bases, the J end by 2 bases, with 8 bases between. This CDR3 spans 12 amino acids. CDR3 sequence: CASSWYTDTQYF. DNA for the CDR3: TGTGCCAGCTCGTGGTACACAGATACGCAGTATTTT.

The chain recombines TRBV29-1 with TRBJ1-1; D gene unclear. The CDR3 is made up of 14 amino acids. Germline V gene data show CDR1 as SQVTM and CDR2 as ANQGSEA. Trimming took 1 base from V and 4 from J, leaving 13 bases between them. The CDR3 nucleotides are TGCAGCGTTGAAGGCGTTGCGCGGAGCACTGAAGCTTTCTTT. Protein sequence: CSVEGVARSTEAFF. The full variable domain, in which reference TRBV29-1 and TRBJ1-1 provide the parts outside the CDR3, is SAVISQKPSRDICQRGTSLTIQCQVDSQVTMMFWYRQQPGQSLTLIATANQGSEATYESGFVIDKFPISRPNLTFSTLTVSNMSPEDSSIYLCSVEGVARSTEAFFGQGTRLTVV.